This entry describes one T cell receptor beta chain. What it recognizes is unknown. A much larger clone differs by one base, so this may be a read error. In the same sample, other DNA sequences code for this CDR3. This CDR3 region has 15 residues. Per the germline V gene, CDR1 is SGHNT and CDR2 is YENEEA. These data come from a study of shared clonotypes between healthy human individuals. Points from the study as a whole: An anticipated effect of sequencing depth on clonotype sharing among donors was recognized.

Using approximately 200 ng DNA, 30,000 to 35,000 T cell genomes, the sorted-subset replicate PCRs were run. Sequencing used immunoSEQ multiplex PCR; TCRdb keeps in-frame clones, though not all of them. The table records hundreds of thousands of clones, about 74% of them present only once. HIV-negative, healthy adults without recent acute infections or vaccinations were the donors. The sequence came from a woman younger than 45 in good health. The chain recombines TRBV11-3 with TRBJ1-5; D ambiguous. Sample: memory CD4+ T cells sorted from blood. Subset described: CD45RA-negative fraction. The CDR3 loop reads CASSLGDTSNQPQHF. The DNA for the CDR3 is TGTGCCAGCAGCTTAGGGGATACTAGCAATCAGCCCCAACATTTT.